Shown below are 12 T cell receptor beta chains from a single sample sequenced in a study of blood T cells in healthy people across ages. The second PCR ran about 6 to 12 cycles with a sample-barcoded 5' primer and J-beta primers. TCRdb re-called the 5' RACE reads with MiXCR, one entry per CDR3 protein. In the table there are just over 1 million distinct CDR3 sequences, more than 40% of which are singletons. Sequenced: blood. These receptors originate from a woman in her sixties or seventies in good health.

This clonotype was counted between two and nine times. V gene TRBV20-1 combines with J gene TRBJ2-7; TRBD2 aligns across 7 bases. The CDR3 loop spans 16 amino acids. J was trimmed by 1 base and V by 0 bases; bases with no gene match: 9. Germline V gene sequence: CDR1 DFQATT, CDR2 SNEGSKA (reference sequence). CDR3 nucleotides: TGCAGTGCTAGAGATCTAGGGCGGGAGTTTTCCTACGAGCAGTACTTC. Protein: CSARDLGREFSYEQYF.

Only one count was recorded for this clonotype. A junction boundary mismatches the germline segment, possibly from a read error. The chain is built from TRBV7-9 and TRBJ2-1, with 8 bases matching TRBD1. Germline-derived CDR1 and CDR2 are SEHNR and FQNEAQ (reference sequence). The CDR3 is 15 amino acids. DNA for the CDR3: TGTGCCAGCAGCTCGGGACAGGTTGTTTACAAGGAGCAGTTCTTC. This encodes CASSSGQVVYKEQFF.

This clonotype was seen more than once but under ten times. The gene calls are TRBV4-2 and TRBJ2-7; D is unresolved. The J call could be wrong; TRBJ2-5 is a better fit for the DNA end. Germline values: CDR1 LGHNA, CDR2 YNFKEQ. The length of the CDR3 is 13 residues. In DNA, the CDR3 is TGTGCCAGCAGCCAATCTCAACCGGAGACCCAGTACTTC. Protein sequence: CASSQSQPETQYF.

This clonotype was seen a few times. The chain's CDR3 is CASSRGQGYEKLFF. CDR3 nucleotide sequence: TGTGCCAGCAGCCGGGGACAGGGCTATGAAAAACTGTTTTTT. The chain employs TRBV28 and TRBJ1-4, with 9 nucleotides matching TRBD1. CDR1 MDHEN and CDR2 SYDVKM come from the germline V gene. V trimming: 6 bases; J trimming: 6 bases; junction bases outside the gene matches: 5. The CDR3 sequence is 14 residues long.

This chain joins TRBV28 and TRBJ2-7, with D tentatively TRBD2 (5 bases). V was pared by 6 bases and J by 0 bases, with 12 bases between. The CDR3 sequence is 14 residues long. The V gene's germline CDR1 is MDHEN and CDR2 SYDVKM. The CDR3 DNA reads TGTGCCAGCAGGGATGACTACCTCTCCTACGAGCAGTACTTC. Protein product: CASRDDYLSYEQYF. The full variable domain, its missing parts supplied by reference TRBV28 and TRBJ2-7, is DVKVTQSSRYLVKRTGEKVFLECVQDMDHENMFWYRQDPGLGLRLIYFSYDVKMKEKGDIPEGYSVSREKKERFSLILESASTNQTSMYLCASRDDYLSYEQYFGPGTRLTVT.

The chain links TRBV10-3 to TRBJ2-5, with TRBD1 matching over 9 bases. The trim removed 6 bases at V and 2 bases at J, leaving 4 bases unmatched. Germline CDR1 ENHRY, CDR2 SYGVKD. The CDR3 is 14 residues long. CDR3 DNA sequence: TGTGCCATCAGGCCAGGACAGGGGCAAGAGACCCAGTACTTC. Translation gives CAIRPGQGQETQYF.

As DNA, the CDR3 is TGTGCCAGCAGCCAAGATCATCAGGGTAACACTGAAGCTTTCTTT. This sequence encodes CASSQDHQGNTEAFF. V usage is TRBV4-2 and J usage is TRBJ1-1, with a tentative D call TRBD1 (5 bases). This CDR3 comprises 15 residues. The V end was cut by 0 bases, the J end by 2 bases, with 10 bases between. Per the germline V gene, CDR1 is LGHNA and CDR2 is YNFKEQ.

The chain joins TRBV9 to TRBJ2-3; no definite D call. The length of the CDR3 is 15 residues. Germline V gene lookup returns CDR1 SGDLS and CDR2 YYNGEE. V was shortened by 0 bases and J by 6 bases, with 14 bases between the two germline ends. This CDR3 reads CASSVESGVPDTQYF. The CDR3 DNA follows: TGTGCCAGCAGCGTAGAGTCTGGAGTACCCGATACGCAGTATTTT.

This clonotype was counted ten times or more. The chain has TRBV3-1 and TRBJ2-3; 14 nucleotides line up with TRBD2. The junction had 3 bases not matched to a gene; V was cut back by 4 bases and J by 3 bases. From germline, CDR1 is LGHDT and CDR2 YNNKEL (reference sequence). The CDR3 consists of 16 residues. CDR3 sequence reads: CASSPGLAGATDTQYF. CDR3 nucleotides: TGTGCCAGCAGCCCGGGACTAGCGGGAGCGACAGATACGCAGTATTTT.

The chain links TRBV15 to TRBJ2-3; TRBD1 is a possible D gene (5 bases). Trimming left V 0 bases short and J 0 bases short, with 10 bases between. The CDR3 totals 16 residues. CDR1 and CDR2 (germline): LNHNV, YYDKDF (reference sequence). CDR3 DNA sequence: TGTGCCACCAGCAGAGATCAGGGCCCCAGCACAGATACGCAGTATTTT. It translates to CATSRDQGPSTDTQYF.

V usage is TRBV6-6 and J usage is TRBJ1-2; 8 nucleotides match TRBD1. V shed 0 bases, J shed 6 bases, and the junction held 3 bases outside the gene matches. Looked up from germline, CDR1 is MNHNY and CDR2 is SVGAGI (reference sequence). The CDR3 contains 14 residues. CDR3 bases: TGTGCCAGCAGTTACTCGACAGGGGCGGATGGCTACACCTTC. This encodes CASSYSTGADGYTF.

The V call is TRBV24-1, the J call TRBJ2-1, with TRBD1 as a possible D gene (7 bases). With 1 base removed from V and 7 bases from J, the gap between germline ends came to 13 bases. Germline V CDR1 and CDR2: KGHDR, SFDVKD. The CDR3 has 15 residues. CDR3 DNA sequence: TGTGCCACCAGTGATTTTGGGGCAGGGGGGAATGAGCAGTTCTTC. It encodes CATSDFGAGGNEQFF.